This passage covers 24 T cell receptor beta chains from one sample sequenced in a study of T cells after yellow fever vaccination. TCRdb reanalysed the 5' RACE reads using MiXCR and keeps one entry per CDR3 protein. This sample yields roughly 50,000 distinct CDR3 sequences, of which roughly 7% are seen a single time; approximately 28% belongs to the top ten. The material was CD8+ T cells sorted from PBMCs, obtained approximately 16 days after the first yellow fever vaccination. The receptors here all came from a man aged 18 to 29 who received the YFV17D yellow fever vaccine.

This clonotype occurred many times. This chain's CDR3 is CASSLGHTEAFF. The CDR3 bases are TGTGCCAGCAGTTTAGGTCACACTGAAGCTTTCTTT. The J gene is TRBJ1-1, the V gene TRBV12-3 or TRBV12-4; D gene uncertain. Deletions cut 1 base from V and 3 bases from J, with 3 bases between. There are 12 residues in the CDR3.

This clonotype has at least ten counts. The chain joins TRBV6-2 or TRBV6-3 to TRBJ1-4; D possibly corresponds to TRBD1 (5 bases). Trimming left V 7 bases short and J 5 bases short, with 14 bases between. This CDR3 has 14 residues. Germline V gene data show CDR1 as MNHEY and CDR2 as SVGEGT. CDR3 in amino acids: CASTPGRENEKLFF. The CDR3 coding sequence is TGTGCCAGCACCCCGGGACGTGAGAATGAAAAACTGTTTTTT.

CDR3 loop: CASSLRLAGQETQYF. CDR3 in DNA: TGTGCCAGCAGCTTACGGCTAGCGGGGCAAGAGACCCAGTACTTC. The gene calls are TRBV7-7 and TRBJ2-5; 9 positions match TRBD2. The J segment lost 2 bases and the V segment lost 2 bases, leaving 3 bases of the junction unmatched. The germline V gene has CDR1 SSHAT and CDR2 FNYEAQ (reference sequence). The CDR3 runs 15 residues.

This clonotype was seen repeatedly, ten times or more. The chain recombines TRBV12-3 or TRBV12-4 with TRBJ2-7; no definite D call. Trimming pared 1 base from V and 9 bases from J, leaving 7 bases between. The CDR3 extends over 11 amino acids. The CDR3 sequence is CASSLGSGQYF. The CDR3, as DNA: TGTGCCAGCAGTTTAGGGTCTGGGCAGTACTTC.

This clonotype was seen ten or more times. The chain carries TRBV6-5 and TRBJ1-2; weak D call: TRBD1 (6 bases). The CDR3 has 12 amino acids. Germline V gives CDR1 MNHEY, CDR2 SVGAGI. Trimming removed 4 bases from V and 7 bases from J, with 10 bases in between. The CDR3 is CASSLQGIGYTF. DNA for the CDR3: TGTGCCAGCAGTTTACAGGGAATTGGCTACACCTTC.

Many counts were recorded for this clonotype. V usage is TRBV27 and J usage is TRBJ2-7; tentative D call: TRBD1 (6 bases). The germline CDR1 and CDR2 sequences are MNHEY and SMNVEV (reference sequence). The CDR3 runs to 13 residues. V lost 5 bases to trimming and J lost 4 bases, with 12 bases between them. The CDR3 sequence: CASSTGPLYEQYV. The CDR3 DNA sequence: TGTGCCAGCAGTACAGGGCCCTTGTACGAGCAGTACGTC.

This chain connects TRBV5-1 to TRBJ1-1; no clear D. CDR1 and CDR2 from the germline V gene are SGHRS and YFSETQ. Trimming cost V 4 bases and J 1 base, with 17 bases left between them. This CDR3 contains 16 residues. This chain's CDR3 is CASSPSVQRGNTEAFF. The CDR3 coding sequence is TGCGCCAGCAGCCCATCCGTGCAGAGAGGGAACACTGAAGCTTTCTTT.

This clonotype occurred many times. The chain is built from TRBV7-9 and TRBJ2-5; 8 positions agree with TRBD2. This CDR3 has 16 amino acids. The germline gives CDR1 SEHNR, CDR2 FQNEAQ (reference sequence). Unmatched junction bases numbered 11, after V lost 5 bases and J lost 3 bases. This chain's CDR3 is CASSLMRSGGEETQYF. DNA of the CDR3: TGTGCCAGCAGCCTTATGCGGAGCGGGGGCGAAGAGACCCAGTACTTC.

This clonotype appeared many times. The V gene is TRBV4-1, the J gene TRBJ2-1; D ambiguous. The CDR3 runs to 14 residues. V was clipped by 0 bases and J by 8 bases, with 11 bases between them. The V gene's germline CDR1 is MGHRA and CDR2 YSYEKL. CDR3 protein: CASSQDSGYYEQFF. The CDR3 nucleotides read TGCGCCAGCAGCCAAGATTCCGGGTACTATGAGCAGTTCTTC.

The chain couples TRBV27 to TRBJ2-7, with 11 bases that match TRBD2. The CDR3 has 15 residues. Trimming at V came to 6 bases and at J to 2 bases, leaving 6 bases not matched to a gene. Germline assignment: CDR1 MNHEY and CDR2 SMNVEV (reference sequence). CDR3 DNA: TGTGCCAGCAGAAAACTTAGCGGGGGGGCCTACGAGCAGTACTTC. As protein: CASRKLSGGAYEQYF.

CDR3 bases: TGTGCCAGCAGCTACGGACGGACTGAAGCTTTCTTT. Its protein is CASSYGRTEAFF. The chain couples TRBV5-4 to TRBJ1-1, with D hard to call. Trimming removed 3 bases from V and 5 bases from J, with 8 bases in between. The germline gives CDR1 SGHNT, CDR2 YYREEE (reference sequence). There are 12 residues in the CDR3.

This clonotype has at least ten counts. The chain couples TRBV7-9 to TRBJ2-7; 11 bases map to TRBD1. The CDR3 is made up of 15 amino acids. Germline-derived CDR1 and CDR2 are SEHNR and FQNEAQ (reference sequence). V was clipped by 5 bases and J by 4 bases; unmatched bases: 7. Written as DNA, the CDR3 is TGTGCCAGCAGCCAGTTGGGACAGGGGGATTACGAGCAGTACGTC. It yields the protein CASSQLGQGDYEQYV.

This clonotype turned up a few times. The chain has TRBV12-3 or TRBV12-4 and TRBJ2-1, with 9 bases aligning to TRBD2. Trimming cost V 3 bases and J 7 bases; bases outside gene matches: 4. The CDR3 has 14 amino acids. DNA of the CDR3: TGTGCCAGCAGTTTCGGCGGGGGGGGGAATGAGCAGTTCTTC. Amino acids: CASSFGGGGNEQFF.

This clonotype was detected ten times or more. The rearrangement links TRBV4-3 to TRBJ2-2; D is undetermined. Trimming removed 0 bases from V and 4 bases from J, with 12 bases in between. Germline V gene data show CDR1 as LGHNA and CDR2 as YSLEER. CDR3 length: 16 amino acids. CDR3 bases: TGCGCCAGCAGCCAAGATCAGTGGGGTTTCACCGGGGAGCTGTTTTTT. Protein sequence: CASSQDQWGFTGELFF.

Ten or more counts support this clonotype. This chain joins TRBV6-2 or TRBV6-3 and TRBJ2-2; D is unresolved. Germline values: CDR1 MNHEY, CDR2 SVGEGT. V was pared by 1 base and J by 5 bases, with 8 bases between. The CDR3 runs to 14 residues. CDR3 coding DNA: TGTGCCAGCAGTTACTTCGCAACTACCGGGGAGCTGTTTTTT. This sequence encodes CASSYFATTGELFF.

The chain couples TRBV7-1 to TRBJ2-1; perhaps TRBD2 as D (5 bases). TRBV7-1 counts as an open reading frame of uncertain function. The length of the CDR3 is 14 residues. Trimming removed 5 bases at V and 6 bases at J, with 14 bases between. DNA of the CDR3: TGTGCCAGCAGCCCCGGGGTCCTCCGCAATGAGCAGTTCTTC. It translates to CASSPGVLRNEQFF.

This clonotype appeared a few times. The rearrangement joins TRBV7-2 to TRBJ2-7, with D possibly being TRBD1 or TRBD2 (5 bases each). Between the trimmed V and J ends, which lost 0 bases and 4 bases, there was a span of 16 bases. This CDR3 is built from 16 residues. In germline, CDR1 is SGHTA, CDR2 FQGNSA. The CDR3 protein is CASSLAGGTWTYEQYV. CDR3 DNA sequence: TGTGCCAGCAGCTTAGCAGGTGGGACCTGGACTTACGAGCAGTACGTC.

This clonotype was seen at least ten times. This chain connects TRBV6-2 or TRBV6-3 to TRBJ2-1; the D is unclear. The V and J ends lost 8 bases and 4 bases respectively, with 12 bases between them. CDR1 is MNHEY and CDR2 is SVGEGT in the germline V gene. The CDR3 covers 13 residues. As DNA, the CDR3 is TGTGCCAGCCGTACCGGTAATTACAATGAGCAGTTCTTC. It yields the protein CASRTGNYNEQFF.

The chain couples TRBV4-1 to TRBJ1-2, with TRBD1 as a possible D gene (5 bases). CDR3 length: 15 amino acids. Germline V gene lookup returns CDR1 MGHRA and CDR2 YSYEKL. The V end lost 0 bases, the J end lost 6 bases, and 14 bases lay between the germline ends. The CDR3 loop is CASSQDLRPGHGYTF. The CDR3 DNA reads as TGCGCCAGCAGCCAAGATCTTAGGCCAGGGCATGGCTACACCTTC.

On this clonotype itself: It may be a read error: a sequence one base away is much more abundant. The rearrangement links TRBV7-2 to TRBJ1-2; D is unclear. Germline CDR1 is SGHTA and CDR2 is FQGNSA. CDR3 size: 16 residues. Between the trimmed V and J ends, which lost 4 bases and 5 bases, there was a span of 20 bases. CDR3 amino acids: CASSSHPGPWRYGYTF. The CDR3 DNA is TGTGCCAGCAGCTCACACCCAGGACCCTGGAGATATGGCTACACCTTC.

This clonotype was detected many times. CDR3 region: CASSENAYEQYF. CDR3 nucleotide sequence: TGTGCCAGCAGTGAGAACGCCTACGAGCAGTACTTC. The rearrangement links TRBV2 to TRBJ2-7, with no clear D. V shed 3 bases and J shed 2 bases, with 5 bases lying between them. This CDR3 is built from 12 residues. In germline, CDR1 is SNHLY, CDR2 FYNNEI.

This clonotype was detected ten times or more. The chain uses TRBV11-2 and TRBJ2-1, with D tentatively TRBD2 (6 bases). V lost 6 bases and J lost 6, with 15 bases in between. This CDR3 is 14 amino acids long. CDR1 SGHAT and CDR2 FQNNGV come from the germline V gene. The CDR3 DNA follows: TGTGCCAGCAGAGGTGGACTATTGATCAATGAGCAGTTCTTC. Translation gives CASRGGLLINEQFF.

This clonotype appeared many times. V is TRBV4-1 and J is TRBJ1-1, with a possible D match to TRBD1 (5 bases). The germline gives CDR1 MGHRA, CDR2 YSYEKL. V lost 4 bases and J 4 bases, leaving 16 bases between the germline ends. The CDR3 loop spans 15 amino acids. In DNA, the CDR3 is TGCGCCAGCAGCCCAAGCCAAACAACAGGCACTGAAGCTTTCTTT. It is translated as CASSPSQTTGTEAFF.

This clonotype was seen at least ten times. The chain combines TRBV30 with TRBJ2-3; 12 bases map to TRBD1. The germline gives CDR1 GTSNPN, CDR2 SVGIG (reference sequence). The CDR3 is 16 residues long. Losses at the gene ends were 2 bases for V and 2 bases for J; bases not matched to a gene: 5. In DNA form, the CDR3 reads TGTGCCTGGAGTCTCGGGACAGGGGGCCTCACAGATACGCAGTATTTT. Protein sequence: CAWSLGTGGLTDTQYF.